This T cell receptor (beta chain) was recorded in a study of T cells expressing NK-cell markers (dated by TCRdb to 2020 to 2021). In the study overall: Three sorted T-cell subsets (CD3+CD56+NKG2C+, CD3+CD56+NKG2C- and CD3+CD56-NKG2C+) from several donors had their TCR beta-chain repertoires profiled. Among the eight sequenced donors, seven were HCMV-seropositive and one was HCMV-seronegative. The study sequenced eight donors, all healthy volunteers chosen at random: three men and five women. Libraries were sequenced as 2 x 150 bp reads on Illumina HiSeq 2000/2500, MiSeq or NextSeq. What the study reported, not specific to this receptor: In five to seven donors, the dominant CD3+CD56+NKG2C+ clonotypes were among the top 10 CD8+ clonotypes and accounted for about 1.0-7.0% of CD8+ T cells. Those dominant clonotypes were again the most abundant among CD3+CD56-NKG2C+ cells in a handful of donors, at about 25-60.1%. It remained unclear whether the expanded NKG2C-expressing T cell clones were specific for HCMV antigens.

These reads were obtained on an Illumina HiSeq 2000. TCR beta cDNA libraries were prepared using 5'RACE template switching, which introduced a universal primer site and unique molecular identifiers. Synthesis of cDNA was primed from the TCR beta constant segment and was followed by two consecutive PCR amplification steps. Per the original workflow: Reads were demultiplexed and grouped by UMI with MIGEC, and clonotypes were assembled and quantified with MiTCR. To remove erroneous sequences, TCR cDNA sequences were retained only when supported by two or more reads. Downstream repertoire analysis used the tcR package, and clonotypes were matched across fractions by CDR3 nucleotide sequence plus V segment. Antigen specificity was annotated against VDJdb with VDJmatch, allowing one amino acid substitution in CDR3. TCRdb reprocessed the raw reads; every CDR3 protein sequence is a single record, and DNA is not supplied. TCRdb, not the authors, supplied the V and J calls. For this sample, the table gives approximately 420,000 distinct CDR3 sequences. The leading ten clones occupy roughly a tenth of the sample.

CDR1 and CDR2, per the germline V gene, are SGHVS and FNYEAQ. Counted from cysteine to phenylalanine, this CDR3 has 15 amino acids. No DNA sequence was recorded. With regard to this clonotype: There is no known antigen for this receptor.

HCMV-specific IgG was detected in serum with a commercial ELISA kit to determine HCMV serostatus. Ficoll density gradient centrifugation was used to isolate peripheral blood mononuclear cells from blood. Sequencing was carried out using blood T cells: a sorted CD56 or NKG2C T cell subset, CD4+ or CD8+ T cells, or bulk PBMC T cells (not recorded which). The receptor was isolated from a woman between 50 and 59 years old in good health. Donor details come from another sample of the same person, matched by shared clones. The V and J segments used are TRBV7-6 and TRBJ2-3. CDR3 region: CASSLVYGLEDTQYF.